A single T cell receptor (beta chain) is shown here with its context. The V end lost 1 base, the J end lost 4 bases, and 10 bases lay between the germline ends. The germline gives CDR1 SGHVS, CDR2 FQNEAQ. This CDR3 region has 14 residues. This specimen belongs to a study of T cell responses to AZD1222 COVID-19 vaccine. Produced via immunoSEQ multiplex PCR; TCRdb's table is partial and in-frame only. This table has about 110,000 clones, about 88% appearing once. The rearrangement links TRBV7-8 to TRBJ1-1; tentatively, D is TRBD1 (5 bases). The source was peripheral blood, collected on day 0 of AZD1222 vaccination. The TCR sequence derives from an adult in good health. The CDR3 protein is CASSLGLGGTEAFF. CDR3 in DNA: TGTGCCAGCAGCTTAGGACTGGGGGGCACTGAAGCTTTCTTT.